This T cell receptor (beta chain) was found in a study of control samples from healthy donors and cancer patients. TCRdb keeps only in-frame clones here, not all; method: immunoSEQ multiplex PCR. The sample holds around 130,000 clones, roughly 90% seen once. The V segment lost 6 bases and the J segment 2 bases; nucleotides outside the gene matches: 8. This CDR3 has 16 residues. CDR1 and CDR2 from the germline V gene are SNHLY and FYNNEI. The chain links TRBV2 to TRBJ1-2; 11 positions match TRBD1. This sequence originates from a man between 45 and 60 years old in good health. The sequenced sample consisted of blood. The CDR3 is CASRTTGTGGNYGYTF. DNA of the CDR3: TGTGCCAGCAGAACCACCGGGACAGGGGGGAACTATGGCTACACCTTC.